A single sample gave rise to the 30 T cell receptor beta chains below, sequenced in a study of human T cells and chemical hapten exposure. The time point: patch test 1, 2 weeks after DPC sensitization. Treatment given: therapeutic diphenylcyclopropenone sensitization with weekly scalp DPC. TCRdb re-called the RACE reads with MiXCR, one entry per CDR3 protein. The data show around 300,000 distinct CDR3 sequences, approximately 6.9% seen once. Sequenced material: whole blood, taken in connection with sensitization to the hapten diphenylcyclopropenone (DPC). Receptor source: a woman aged 18-30 years with alopecia areata. Some clones in this sample may be carry-over from other donors' samples.

Of note for this clonotype: This may stem from a read error, because a much larger clone lies one nucleotide away. CDR3 protein: CASSLVILTAYDYGYSF. The DNA of the CDR3 is TGTGCCAGCAGTTTAGTAATCCTGACAGCTTATGACTATGGCTACAGCTTC. This rearrangement joins TRBV12-3 or TRBV12-4 to TRBJ1-2; tentatively, D is TRBD1 (5 bases). The CDR3 is 17 residues long.

This clonotype has ten or more counts. The V and J genes are TRBV6-5 and TRBJ1-3; no clear D. Germline V gives CDR1 MNHEY, CDR2 SVGAGI. There are 17 residues in the CDR3. V lost 0 bases and J lost 1, with 13 bases in between. The CDR3 DNA sequence: TGTGCCAGCAGTTACTCGAGACTGGGCCATTCTGGAAACACCATATATTTT. This sequence encodes CASSYSRLGHSGNTIYF.

The genes are TRBV27 and TRBJ2-3; D remains ambiguous. This CDR3 comprises 14 residues. The V gene lost 5 bases and the J gene lost 2 bases, with 11 bases spanning the gap. Looked up from germline, CDR1 is MNHEY and CDR2 is SMNVEV (reference sequence). The CDR3 nucleotides read TGTGCCAGCAGTCCTCCAGGTCTCACAGATACGCAGTATTTT. Protein sequence: CASSPPGLTDTQYF.

This clonotype has ten or more counts. The chain couples TRBV11-1 to TRBJ2-1; TRBD1 matches 7 bases. This CDR3 has 24 amino acids. The J segment lost 4 bases and the V segment lost 2 bases, leaving 32 bases of the junction unmatched. Per germline, CDR1 SGHAT and CDR2 FQDESV (reference sequence). The CDR3 DNA reads as TGTGCCAGCAGCTTATCGGCCCTGGGACAGAAACCCCCACGTGACGGTATAGGATACAATGAGCAGTTCTTC. Amino acids: CASSLSALGQKPPRDGIGYNEQFF.

This clonotype was picked up a small number of times. The rearrangement joins TRBV19 to TRBJ1-2; no clear D. The CDR3 has 12 residues. CDR1 is LNHDA and CDR2 is SQIVND in the germline V gene (reference sequence). V lost 4 bases and J 8 bases, leaving 11 bases between the germline ends. CDR3 DNA sequence: TGTGCCAGTAGTAAAGACCCCTCAGGCTACACCTTC. It specifies CASSKDPSGYTF.

The chain has TRBV4-3 and TRBJ2-1, with 12 bases aligning to TRBD2. V gave up 0 bases and J gave up 14 bases; unmatched junction bases: 5. The CDR3 covers 14 residues. Germline V gene sequence: CDR1 LGHNA, CDR2 YSLEER. CDR3 DNA sequence: TGCGCCAGCAGCCAAGATCAAACTAGCGGGGGGAAGTTCTTC. It translates to CASSQDQTSGGKFF.

This clonotype was detected ten times or more. CDR3 protein: CSARERGAYEQYF. The DNA for the CDR3 is TGCAGTGCTAGGGAGCGGGGGGCGTACGAGCAGTACTTC. The chain carries TRBV20-1 and TRBJ2-7; 9 bases line up with TRBD2. V gave up 3 bases and J gave up 4 bases; unmatched junction bases: 4. Germline V gene sequence: CDR1 DFQATT, CDR2 SNEGSKA (reference sequence). The CDR3 loop spans 13 amino acids.

V and J are TRBV5-1 and TRBJ2-7, with 11 nucleotides matching TRBD2. This CDR3 has 15 residues. Germline CDR1 SGHRS, CDR2 YFSETQ. V lost 2 bases to trimming and J lost 4 bases; unmatched junction nucleotides: 5. The CDR3 protein is CASSFSGGAAYEQYF. The CDR3 coding sequence is TGCGCCAGCAGCTTTAGCGGGGGGGCCGCGTACGAGCAGTACTTC. Full variable domain (missing parts from reference TRBV5-1 and TRBJ2-7): KAGVTQTPRYLIKTRGQQVTLSCSPISGHRSVSWYQQTPGQGLQFLFEYFSETQRNKGNFPGRFSGRQFSNSRSEMNVSTLELGDSALYLCASSFSGGAAYEQYFGPGTRLTVT.

This clonotype was recorded at least ten times. J is TRBJ2-3 and V is TRBV7-2; no definite D call. V lost 2 bases, J lost 5 bases, and 8 bases lay in between. CDR1 SGHTA and CDR2 FQGNSA come from the germline V gene. CDR3 length equals 13 residues. The CDR3 DNA follows: TGTGCCAGCAGCTTATCATTTCTAGATACGCAGTATTTT. Amino acid sequence: CASSLSFLDTQYF.

In its sample, this clonotype was seen a few times. The chain employs TRBV4-1 and TRBJ2-3; no reliable D call. The CDR3 contains 18 residues. Germline lookup yields CDR1 MGHRA and CDR2 YSYEKL. V lost 0 bases and J 0 bases, leaving 16 bases between the germline ends. The CDR3 protein is CASSQEGWQLTSTDTQYF. The CDR3, as DNA: TGCGCCAGCAGCCAAGAAGGTTGGCAGCTCACTAGCACAGATACGCAGTATTTT.

The chain uses TRBV28 and TRBJ1-6, with D hard to call. Germline CDR1 is MDHEN and CDR2 is SYDVKM. V lost 3 bases to trimming and J lost 0 bases, with 12 bases between them. This CDR3 contains 17 residues. The CDR3 sequence: CASSFKSESSYNSPLHF. Written as DNA, the CDR3 is TGTGCCAGCAGTTTTAAGTCTGAAAGCTCCTATAATTCACCCCTCCACTTT.

This clonotype was recorded many times. This rearrangement joins TRBV12-3 or TRBV12-4 to TRBJ2-2; D unresolved. Trimming cost V 6 bases and J 8 bases, with 7 bases left between them. The CDR3 has 11 amino acids. CDR3 amino acids: CASSRQGELFF. As DNA, the CDR3 is TGTGCCAGCAGCCGTCAGGGGGAGCTGTTTTTT.

This clonotype was picked up many times. The chain couples TRBV10-2 to TRBJ2-7, with a tentative D call TRBD1 (7 bases). Trimming removed 6 bases from V and 2 bases from J, with 11 bases in between. The CDR3 spans 13 residues. Germline V gives CDR1 WSHSY, CDR2 SAAADI. CDR3 bases: TGCGCCAGCAGGCGGGACAGCCCCTACGAGCAGTACTTC. This codes for CASRRDSPYEQYF.

The V gene is TRBV18, the J gene TRBJ1-1; D is undetermined. The V end was cut by 6 bases, the J end by 2 bases, with 13 bases between. In germline, CDR1 is KGHSH, CDR2 LQKENI. This CDR3 comprises 14 residues. CDR3 coding DNA: TGTGCCAGCTCGCTCAGCGGCTTCAACACTGAAGCTTTCTTT. Translating it yields CASSLSGFNTEAFF.

This chain connects TRBV28 to TRBJ1-5; 9 nucleotides match TRBD1. The CDR3 has 15 amino acids. The trim removed 4 bases at V and 5 bases at J, leaving 6 bases unmatched. Germline-derived CDR1 and CDR2 are MDHEN and SYDVKM. This chain's CDR3 is CASSSRDRAYQPQHF. Written as DNA, the CDR3 is TGTGCCAGCAGTTCGAGGGACAGGGCCTATCAGCCCCAGCATTTT.

This clonotype was seen many times. The rearrangement joins TRBV6-5 to TRBJ1-3, with D possibly being TRBD1 (5 bases). Germline CDR1 is MNHEY and CDR2 is SVGAGI. Trimming pared 2 bases from V and 4 bases from J, leaving 15 bases between. This CDR3 contains 16 residues. CDR3 region: CASSYGGSSWGNTIYF. CDR3 nucleotides: TGTGCCAGCAGTTACGGGGGGTCCTCTTGGGGAAACACCATATATTTT.

This clonotype was observed at least ten times. This chain links TRBV12-3 or TRBV12-4 with TRBJ1-1; 8 bases map to TRBD1. V lost 5 bases, J lost 10 bases, and 6 bases stayed unmatched. The CDR3 has 12 amino acids. CDR3 in DNA: TGTGCCAGCAGTCACACAGGGGGAGCAGCTTTCTTT. It codes for CASSHTGGAAFF.

The V and J genes are TRBV7-3 and TRBJ2-2, with a tentative D call TRBD1 (6 bases). The V gene lost 5 bases and the J gene lost 6 bases, with 16 bases spanning the gap. This CDR3 has 15 residues. Germline V lookup: CDR1 SGHTA, CDR2 FQGTGA. The CDR3 region has the DNA TGTGCCAGCAGCCCCAGGCCGAGGGGGTCCGGGGAGCTGTTTTTT. Amino acids: CASSPRPRGSGELFF.

This clonotype was observed many times. DNA of the CDR3: TGTGCCAGCAGGGTGGGCCTTAACACCGGGGAGCTGTTTTTT. Translating gives CASRVGLNTGELFF. The chain combines TRBV6-6 with TRBJ2-2, with no clear D. V dropped 6 bases and J dropped 2 bases, with 10 bases sitting between them. Germline assignment: CDR1 MNHNY and CDR2 SVGAGI (reference sequence). The CDR3 totals 14 residues.

This clonotype was counted many times. The rearrangement uses TRBV28 and TRBJ2-7; D may be TRBD1 (7 bases). The V and J ends lost 5 bases and 0 bases respectively, with 17 bases between them. There are 16 residues in the CDR3. Germline values: CDR1 MDHEN, CDR2 SYDVKM. The CDR3 DNA sequence: TGTGCCAGCAGTCCCCTTTTGCGGGACAGCTCCTACGAGCAGTACTTC. This codes for CASSPLLRDSSYEQYF.

This clonotype was seen a handful of times. This sequence joins TRBV16 and TRBJ1-2, with D hard to call. Germline CDR1 reads KGHSY; CDR2 reads FQNENV. This CDR3 is 14 amino acids long. V was cut by 3 bases and J by 1 base, with 9 bases left in between. This CDR3 reads CASSHTDHNYGYTF. As DNA, the CDR3 is TGTGCCAGCAGCCACACGGATCATAACTATGGCTACACCTTC.

This clonotype was counted ten times or more. The V call is TRBV11-2, the J call TRBJ1-2, with TRBD1 matching 11 bases. The V and J ends lost 5 bases and 6 bases, in that order; junction bases with no gene match: 5. This CDR3 has 14 amino acids. Germline V lookup: CDR1 SGHAT, CDR2 FQNNGV. The CDR3 region has the DNA TGTGCCAGCAGCCGTGGACAGGGGGCGCATGGCTACACCTTC. Its translation: CASSRGQGAHGYTF.

The gene calls are TRBV5-1 and TRBJ2-7; 9 nucleotides align to TRBD1. Unmatched junction bases numbered 6, after V lost 0 bases and J lost 5 bases. There are 15 residues in the CDR3. The germline gives CDR1 SGHRS, CDR2 YFSETQ. Written as DNA, the CDR3 is TGCGCCAGCAGCTTGGCAGGGACAGGGAGTGACGAGCAGTACTTC. It specifies CASSLAGTGSDEQYF.

Many counts were recorded for this clonotype. The chain is built from TRBV12-3 or TRBV12-4 and TRBJ1-1; the D gene is possibly TRBD1 (5 bases). Trimming took 6 bases from V and 1 from J, leaving 12 bases between them. CDR3 size: 14 residues. Here the CDR3 reads CASREQVPNTEAFF. CDR3 in DNA: TGTGCCAGCAGAGAACAGGTCCCGAACACTGAAGCTTTCTTT.

This clonotype was counted a few times. The gene calls are TRBV7-8 and TRBJ2-7; D not resolved. The CDR3 consists of 13 residues. V lost 5 bases and J 5 bases, leaving 13 bases between the germline ends. Germline V gene lookup returns CDR1 SGHVS and CDR2 FQNEAQ. The CDR3 loop is CASSPFGPHEQYF. The CDR3 DNA sequence: TGTGCCAGCAGCCCTTTTGGCCCTCACGAGCAGTACTTC.

In this sample, this clonotype turned up a few times. The chain has TRBV14 and TRBJ2-6; possible D gene TRBD1, 5 bases. Germline CDR1 is SGHDN and CDR2 is FVKESK. The CDR3 runs to 18 residues. Trimming cost V 5 bases and J 0 bases, with 17 bases left between them. The CDR3 spells CASSKMVGHLSGANVLTF. In DNA, the CDR3 is TGTGCCAGCAGCAAGATGGTTGGACACCTCTCTGGGGCCAACGTCCTGACTTTC.

This chain connects TRBV20-1 to TRBJ2-2, with D unclear. The CDR3 runs 15 residues. Germline CDR1 reads DFQATT; CDR2 reads SNEGSKA (reference sequence). The ends were cut back, 2 bases at V and 4 bases at J, with 14 bases in the middle. The CDR3 DNA reads TGCAGTGCTAGAAAGGAAGGGTGGGTCACCGGGGAGCTGTTTTTT. Its protein is CSARKEGWVTGELFF.

This clonotype was seen more than once but under ten times. The CDR3 nucleotides are TGTGCCAGCAGCCAAGTTTTGGGGGTCGGGTACGAGCAGTACTTC. It encodes CASSQVLGVGYEQYF. V and J are TRBV4-2 and TRBJ2-7, with D perhaps given as TRBD1 or TRBD2 (5 bases each). V lost 1 base and J lost 4, with 14 bases in between. There are 15 residues in the CDR3. Germline CDR1 LGHNA, CDR2 YNFKEQ.

This chain's CDR3 is CSARGDSRYTF. CDR3 nucleotides: TGCAGTGCTAGAGGGGACAGCCGCTACACCTTC. The V and J genes are TRBV20-1 and TRBJ1-2, with 7 positions matching TRBD1. V dropped 1 base and J dropped 9; count of bases not matched to a gene: 2. This CDR3 region has 11 residues. Germline V gives CDR1 DFQATT, CDR2 SNEGSKA (reference sequence).

This clonotype is medium-sized (0.01 to 0.1%). The CDR3 protein is CASSQDPGTREEYF. Here the CDR3 DNA reads TGCGCCAGCAGCCAAGACCCCGGGACTCGGGAGGAGTACTTC. V and J are TRBV4-1 and TRBJ2-7; 7 bases align to TRBD2. Germline V CDR1 and CDR2: MGHRA, YSYEKL. With V trimmed by 0 bases and J by 11 bases, 10 bases remained unmatched. This CDR3 is 14 amino acids long.